These T cell receptor beta chains were read from a single sample in a study of cytomegalovirus exposure and HLA in healthy donors. This table comes from immunoSEQ multiplex PCR, and its TCRdb copy is limited to in-frame clones, with some not included. The sample lists over 150,000 clones, around four fifths occurring once. Source material: PBMCs. The receptors shown here come from a male donor in good health and CMV-seropositive. CDR3s include the opening cysteine and the closing phenylalanine or tryptophan. A D gene is named only where the DNA matches it firmly. Clone size is not always given. Where it is, it says once, few, many or a class for expanded clones.

CDR3aa	CDR3nt	j_gene	len	d_gene	v_gene	abundance
CASSIGTGEGMNTEAFF	TGTGCCAGTAGTATTGGGACAGGGGAGGGTATGAACACTGAAGCTTTCTTT	TRBJ1-1	17	TRBD1	TRBV19	NA
CASSPGSEQFF	TGTGCCAGCAGCCCCGGGAGTGAGCAGTTCTTC	TRBJ2-1	11	NA	TRBV6-6	NA
CASSIRRGADGYTF	TGTGCCAGTAGTATAAGGAGGGGCGCGGATGGCTACACCTTC	TRBJ1-2	14	NA	TRBV19	NA
CASSPGTSGNEQFF	TGTGCCAGCAGCCCAGGGACTAGCGGAAATGAGCAGTTCTTC	TRBJ2-1	14	TRBD2	TRBV7-9	NA
CASSFADRTTDTQYF	TGCGCCAGCAGCTTCGCGGACAGGACCACAGATACGCAGTATTTT	TRBJ2-3	15	TRBD1	TRBV5-1	NA
CASSQSPGKNTEAFF	TGCGCCAGCAGTCAATCTCCAGGGAAGAACACTGAAGCTTTCTTT	TRBJ1-1	15	NA	TRBV23-1	NA
CAWSRFGQAGWRGYTF	TGTGCCTGGAGTCGGTTCGGTCAGGCGGGTTGGCGTGGCTACACCTTC	TRBJ1-2	16	NA	TRBV30	once
CASSLRDRAEKLFF	TGTGCCAGCAGCTTGAGGGACAGGGCTGAAAAACTGTTTTTT	TRBJ1-4	14	TRBD1	TRBV5-6	NA
CASSPRQGYEQYF	TGTGCCAGCAGCCCTAGGCAGGGCTACGAGCAGTACTTC	TRBJ2-7	13	NA	TRBV14	NA
CASSPGTRLMDTIYF	TGCGCCAGCAGCCCGGGGACTCGTCTAATGGACACCATATATTTT	TRBJ1-3	15	NA	TRBV4-1	NA
CASSLGQGADTQYF	TGTGCCAGTAGTCTAGGGCAGGGGGCAGATACGCAGTATTTT	TRBJ2-3	14	TRBD1	TRBV19	NA
CASSPRQGAEEQYF	TGTGCCAGCAGCCCACGACAGGGGGCGGAAGAGCAGTACTTC	TRBJ2-7	14	TRBD1	TRBV7-2	NA
CASSVRGAKDNEQFF	TGTGCCAGTTCGGTCCGGGGGGCAAAAGACAATGAGCAGTTCTTC	TRBJ2-1	15	NA	TRBV15	NA
CASSRMGGEQYF	TGTGCCAGCAGCCGGATGGGGGGCGAGCAGTACTTC	TRBJ2-7	12	NA	TRBV11-2	NA
CASSRTGGNYGYTF	TGTGCCAGCAGCAGGACAGGGGGTAACTATGGCTACACCTTC	TRBJ1-2	14	TRBD1	TRBV9	few
CASSRDRDGNQPQHF	TGTGCCAGCAGTCGAGACAGGGATGGCAATCAGCCCCAGCATTTT	TRBJ1-5	15	TRBD1	TRBV6-5	NA
CASSIAAGEGETQYF	TGTGCCAGTAGTATAGCCGCGGGGGAGGGAGAGACCCAGTACTTC	TRBJ2-5	15	TRBD2	TRBV19	NA
CASSWDGSTGLKLGYTF	TGTGCCAGCAGCTGGGACGGCTCGACAGGACTTAAGCTTGGCTACACCTTC	TRBJ1-2	17	NA	TRBV7-8	NA
CASSYGTSNTEAFF	TGTGCCAGCAGCTACGGGACATCGAACACTGAAGCTTTCTTT	TRBJ1-1	14	NA	TRBV11-2	NA
CASSQDSPAGTYEQYF	TGCGCCAGCAGCCAAGATAGCCCAGCGGGGACCTACGAGCAGTACTTC	TRBJ2-7	16	TRBD2	TRBV4-1	NA
CASSSDRGNYGYTF	TGTGCCAGCAGCTCCGACAGGGGAAACTATGGCTACACCTTC	TRBJ1-2	14	TRBD1	TRBV11-2	NA
CASSIDREEKLFF	TGTGCCAGTAGTATCGACAGGGAAGAAAAACTGTTTTTT	TRBJ1-4	13	TRBD1	TRBV19	NA
CASSEVGGYGYTF	TGTGCCAGCAGTGAAGTGGGAGGCTATGGCTACACCTTC	TRBJ1-2	13	NA	TRBV6-1	NA
CASSLGQGSIGYTF	TGCGCCAGCAGCTTGGGTCAGGGCAGTATCGGCTACACCTTC	TRBJ1-2	14	NA	TRBV5-1	NA
CAWSFYTGLDEQYF	TGTGCCTGGAGTTTTTATACAGGGTTGGACGAGCAGTACTTC	TRBJ2-7	14	NA	TRBV30	NA
CASSLYTQYF	TGTGCCAGCAGCCTCTATACGCAGTATTTT	TRBJ2-3	10	NA	TRBV7-9	NA
CASTQGGRTEAFF	TGCGCCAGCACCCAGGGTGGAAGAACTGAAGCTTTCTTT	TRBJ1-1	13	NA	TRBV5-1	NA
CASIEGGSRYEQYF	TGTGCCAGCATCGAAGGGGGATCTAGGTACGAGCAGTACTTC	TRBJ2-7	14	NA	TRBV2	NA
CSAPRTGELFF	TGCAGTGCTCCTAGAACCGGGGAGCTGTTTTTT	TRBJ2-2	11	NA	TRBV20-1	NA
CASSLLSGGLNTEAFF	TGCGCCAGCAGCTTGCTATCCGGCGGATTGAACACTGAAGCTTTCTTT	TRBJ1-1	16	NA	TRBV5-1	once
CASNQGRGNPTDTQYF	TGTGCCAGTAATCAAGGAAGGGGAAACCCCACAGATACGCAGTATTTT	TRBJ2-3	16	NA	TRBV19	NA
CASSQQQARQNEQFF	TGTGCCAGCTCACAACAGCAGGCCCGGCAAAATGAGCAGTTCTTC	TRBJ2-1	15	NA	TRBV18	NA
CASSLAGFGNTEAFF	TGTGCCAGCAGCTTAGCGGGATTTGGGAACACTGAAGCTTTCTTT	TRBJ1-1	15	NA	TRBV7-3	NA
CASSQSGQGETQYF	TGCGCCAGCAGCCAATCCGGACAGGGAGAGACCCAGTACTTC	TRBJ2-5	14	TRBD1	TRBV4-1	NA
CASSSPTGRGEQFF	TGTGCCAGCAGTTCACCCACAGGGCGAGGCGAGCAGTTCTTC	TRBJ2-1	14	NA	TRBV6-5	few
CASSLAGGGANIQYF	TGTGCCAGCAGCTTAGCCGGCGGGGGGGCGAACATTCAGTACTTC	TRBJ2-4	15	TRBD2	TRBV7-8	NA
CASSQDQTGSYGYTF	TGCGCCAGCAGCCAAGATCAGACAGGGAGCTATGGCTACACCTTC	TRBJ1-2	15	TRBD1	TRBV4-3	NA
CASSGRQGFETDTQYF	TGTGCCAGCAGCGGCAGACAGGGGTTTGAGACGGATACGCAGTATTTT	TRBJ2-3	16	TRBD1	TRBV5-6	NA
CASSVRQGAEAFF	TGTGCCAGCAGCGTCCGACAGGGGGCTGAAGCTTTCTTT	TRBJ1-1	13	TRBD1	TRBV9	NA
CASETQGGAFF	TGTGCCAGTGAAACCCAGGGGGGAGCTTTCTTT	TRBJ1-1	11	TRBD1	TRBV6-1	NA
CASSGPEGGRLNEQYF	TGTGCCAGCAGTGGTCCAGAGGGAGGGAGATTGAACGAGCAGTACTTC	TRBJ2-7	16	TRBD2	TRBV2	few
CASSVDSGGYEQYF	TGTGCCAGCAGCGTAGACAGCGGGGGCTACGAGCAGTACTTC	TRBJ2-7	14	TRBD2	TRBV9	once
CASGGGLNTEAFF	TGTGCCAGCGGGGGGGGGCTGAACACTGAAGCTTTCTTT	TRBJ1-1	13	NA	TRBV28	NA
CASSGMSGGARNEQFF	TGTGCCAGCAGCGGGATGAGCGGGGGGGCCAGGAATGAGCAGTTCTTC	TRBJ2-1	16	TRBD2	TRBV7-2	few
CASSSGRGTTNTEAFF	TGTGCCAGCAGCTCTGGCAGGGGGACCACTAACACTGAAGCTTTCTTT	TRBJ1-1	16	TRBD1	TRBV5-4	NA
CASRWTASHEQYF	TGTGCCAGCAGGTGGACAGCCTCCCACGAGCAGTACTTC	TRBJ2-7	13	NA	TRBV27	NA
CASSGGGRAYGYTF	TGTGCCAGCAGTGGGGGGGGGCGCGCCTATGGCTACACCTTC	TRBJ1-2	14	NA	TRBV9	NA